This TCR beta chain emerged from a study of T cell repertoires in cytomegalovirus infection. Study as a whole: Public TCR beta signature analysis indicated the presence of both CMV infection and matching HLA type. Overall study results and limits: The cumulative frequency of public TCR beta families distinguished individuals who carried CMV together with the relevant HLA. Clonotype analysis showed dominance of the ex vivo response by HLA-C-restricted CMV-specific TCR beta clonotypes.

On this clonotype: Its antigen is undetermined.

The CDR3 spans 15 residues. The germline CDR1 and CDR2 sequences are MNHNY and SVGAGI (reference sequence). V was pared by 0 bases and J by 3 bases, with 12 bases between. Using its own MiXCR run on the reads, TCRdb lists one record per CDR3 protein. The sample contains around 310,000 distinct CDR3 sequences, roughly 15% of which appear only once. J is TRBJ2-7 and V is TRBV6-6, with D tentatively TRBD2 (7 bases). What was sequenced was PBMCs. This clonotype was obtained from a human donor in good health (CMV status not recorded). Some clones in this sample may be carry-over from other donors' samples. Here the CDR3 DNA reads TGTGCCAGCAGTTACTCTGGGGGGGCGAACTACGAGCAGTACTTC. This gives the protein CASSYSGGANYEQYF.